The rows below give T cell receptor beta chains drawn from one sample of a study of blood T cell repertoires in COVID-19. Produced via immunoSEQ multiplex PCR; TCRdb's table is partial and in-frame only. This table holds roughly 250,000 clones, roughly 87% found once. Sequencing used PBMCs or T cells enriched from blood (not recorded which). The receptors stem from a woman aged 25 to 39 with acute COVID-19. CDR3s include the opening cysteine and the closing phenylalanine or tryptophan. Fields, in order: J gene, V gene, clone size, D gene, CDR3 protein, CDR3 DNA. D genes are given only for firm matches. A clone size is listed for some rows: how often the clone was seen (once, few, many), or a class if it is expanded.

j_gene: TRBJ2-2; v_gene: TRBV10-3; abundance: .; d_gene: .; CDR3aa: CATATGPNTGELFF; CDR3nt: TGTGCCACCGCTACAGGGCCGAACACCGGGGAGCTGTTTTTT
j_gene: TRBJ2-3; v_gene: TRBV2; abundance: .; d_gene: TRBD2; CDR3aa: CASSDGGAGTDTQYF; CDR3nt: TGTGCCAGCAGTGACGGGGGGGCCGGCACAGATACGCAGTATTTT
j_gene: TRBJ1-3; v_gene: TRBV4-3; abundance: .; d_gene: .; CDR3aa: CASSQEGRGNTIYF; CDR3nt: TGCGCCAGCAGCCAAGAGGGCCGAGGAAACACCATATATTTT
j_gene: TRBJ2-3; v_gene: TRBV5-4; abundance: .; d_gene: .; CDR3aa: CASSPFQGGTDTQYF; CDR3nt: TGTGCCAGCAGCCCCTTCCAGGGGGGAACCGATACGCAGTATTTT
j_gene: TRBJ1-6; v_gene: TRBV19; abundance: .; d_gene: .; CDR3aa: CAGLGYSLNSPLHF; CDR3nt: TGTGCCGGTCTTGGGTACAGTCTAAATTCACCCCTCCACTTT
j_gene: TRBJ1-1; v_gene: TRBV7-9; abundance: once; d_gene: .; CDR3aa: CASSSPSRTSEAFF; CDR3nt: TGTGCCAGCAGCTCCCCATCACGGACATCAGAAGCTTTCTTT
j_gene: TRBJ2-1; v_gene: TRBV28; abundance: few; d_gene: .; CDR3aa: CASRLGESSYNEQFF; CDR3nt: TGTGCCAGCAGGCTCGGGGAGAGCTCCTACAATGAGCAGTTCTTC
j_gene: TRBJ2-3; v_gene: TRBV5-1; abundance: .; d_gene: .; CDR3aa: CASSLNTDTDTQYF; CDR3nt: TGCGCCAGCAGCTTGAATACAGACACAGATACGCAGTATTTT
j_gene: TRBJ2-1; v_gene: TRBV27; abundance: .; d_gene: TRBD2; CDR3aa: CASSLETSGYNEQFF; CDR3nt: TGTGCCAGCAGTTTGGAGACTAGCGGATACAATGAGCAGTTCTTC
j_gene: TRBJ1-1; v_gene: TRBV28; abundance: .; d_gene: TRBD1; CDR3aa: CASSVYRGIPEAFF; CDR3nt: TGTGCCAGCAGTGTTTACAGGGGGATCCCTGAAGCTTTCTTT
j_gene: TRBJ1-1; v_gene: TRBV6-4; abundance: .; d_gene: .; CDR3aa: CASSGADFTEAFF; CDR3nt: TGTGCCAGCAGTGGGGCTGATTTCACTGAAGCTTTCTTT
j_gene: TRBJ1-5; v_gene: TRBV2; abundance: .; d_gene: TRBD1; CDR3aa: CASSGGGGGGQPQHF; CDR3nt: TGTGCCAGCAGTGGCGGAGGGGGCGGCGGTCAGCCCCAGCATTTT
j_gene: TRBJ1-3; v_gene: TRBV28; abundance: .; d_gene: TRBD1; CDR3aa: CASSERQGAGNTIYF; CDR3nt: TGTGCCAGCAGTGAACGACAGGGGGCAGGAAACACCATATATTTT
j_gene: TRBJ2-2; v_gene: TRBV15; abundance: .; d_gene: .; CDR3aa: CATSREYQKTSGELFF; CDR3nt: TGTGCCACCAGCAGGGAGTACCAAAAGACCAGCGGGGAGCTGTTTTTT
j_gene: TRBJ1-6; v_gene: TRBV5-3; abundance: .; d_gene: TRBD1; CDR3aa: CARSYPTGTGFGSYNSPLHF; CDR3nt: TGTGCCAGAAGTTATCCTACCGGGACAGGGTTCGGCTCCTATAATTCACCCCTCCACTTT
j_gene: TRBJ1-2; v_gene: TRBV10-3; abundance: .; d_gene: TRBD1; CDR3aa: CAIQGGYGYTF; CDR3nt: TGTGCCATACAGGGGGGGTATGGCTACACCTTC
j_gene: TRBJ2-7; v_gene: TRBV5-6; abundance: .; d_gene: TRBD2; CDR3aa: CASSPGSGGFEQYF; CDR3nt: TGTGCCAGCAGCCCAGGTAGCGGGGGCTTCGAGCAGTACTTC
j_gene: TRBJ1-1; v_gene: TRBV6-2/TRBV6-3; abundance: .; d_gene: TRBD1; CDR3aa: CASSQRTGPSEAFF; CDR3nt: TGTGCCAGCAGTCAGCGGACAGGCCCCTCTGAAGCTTTCTTT
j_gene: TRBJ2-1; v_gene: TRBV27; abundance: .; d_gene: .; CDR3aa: CASSLSSGPYNEQFF; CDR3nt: TGTGCCAGCAGTTTATCTAGCGGACCTTACAATGAGCAGTTCTTC
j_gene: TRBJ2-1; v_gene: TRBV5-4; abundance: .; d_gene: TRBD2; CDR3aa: CASSHPGLAYNEQFF; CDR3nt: TGTGCCAGCAGCCACCCGGGACTAGCCTACAATGAGCAGTTCTTC
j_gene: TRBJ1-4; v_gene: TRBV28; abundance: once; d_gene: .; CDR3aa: CATSKSTNEKLFF; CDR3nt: TGTGCCACCAGCAAATCAACTAATGAAAAACTGTTTTTT
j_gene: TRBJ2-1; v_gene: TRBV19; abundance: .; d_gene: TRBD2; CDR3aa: CASSGGAVLEHEQFF; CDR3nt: TGTGCCAGTAGCGGGGGGGCGGTATTGGAACATGAGCAGTTCTTC
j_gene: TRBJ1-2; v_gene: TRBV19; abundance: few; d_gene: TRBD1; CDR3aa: CASSPGTGGRLGYTF; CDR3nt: TGTGCCAGTAGTCCAGGGACAGGGGGAAGGCTTGGCTACACCTTC
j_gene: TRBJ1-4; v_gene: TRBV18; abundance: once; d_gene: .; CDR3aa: CASSPSGQRQPPKNEKLFF; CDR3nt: TGTGCCAGCTCACCATCCGGCCAACGACAGCCTCCAAAAAATGAAAAACTGTTTTTT
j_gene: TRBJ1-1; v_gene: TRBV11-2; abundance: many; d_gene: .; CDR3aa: CASSLVQGLTEAFF; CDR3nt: TGTGCCAGCAGCTTAGTGCAGGGACTCACTGAAGCTTTCTTT
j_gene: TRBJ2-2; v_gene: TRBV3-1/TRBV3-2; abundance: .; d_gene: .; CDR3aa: CASSPGGGGELFF; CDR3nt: TGTGCCAGCAGCCCTGGCGGAGGCGGGGAGCTGTTTTTT
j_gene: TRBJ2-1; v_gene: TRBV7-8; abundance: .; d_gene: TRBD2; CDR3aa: CASSQALAGVLVNEQFF; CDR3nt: TGTGCCAGCAGTCAGGCGTTAGCGGGGGTTCTAGTGAATGAGCAGTTCTTC
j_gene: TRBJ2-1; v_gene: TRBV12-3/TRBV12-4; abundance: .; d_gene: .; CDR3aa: CASSLTHEQFF; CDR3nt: TGTGCCAGCAGTTTAACACACGAGCAGTTCTTC
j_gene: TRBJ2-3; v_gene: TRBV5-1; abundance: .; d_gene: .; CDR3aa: CASSLVPGRDTQYF; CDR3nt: TGCGCCAGCAGCTTGGTCCCCGGTAGAGATACGCAGTATTTT
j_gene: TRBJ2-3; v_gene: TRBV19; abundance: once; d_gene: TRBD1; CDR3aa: CASLGGVTDTQYF; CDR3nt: TGTGCCAGTTTAGGGGGCGTCACAGATACGCAGTATTTT
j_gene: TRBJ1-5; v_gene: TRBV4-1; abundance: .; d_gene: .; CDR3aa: CASSHPGGSNQPQHF; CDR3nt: TGCGCCAGCAGCCACCCCGGGGGGAGTAATCAGCCCCAGCATTTT
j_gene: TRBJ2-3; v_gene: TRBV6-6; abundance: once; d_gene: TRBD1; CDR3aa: CASSYLGQAFTDTQYF; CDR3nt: TGTGCCAGCAGTTACCTCGGACAGGCCTTCACAGATACGCAGTATTTT
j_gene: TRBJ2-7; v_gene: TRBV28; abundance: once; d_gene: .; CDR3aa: CATTLIASGASSYEQYF; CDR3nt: TGTGCCACCACACTCATCGCCTCTGGGGCATCGTCCTACGAGCAGTACTTC
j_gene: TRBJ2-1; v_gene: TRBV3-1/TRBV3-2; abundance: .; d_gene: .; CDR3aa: CASSPQGNEQFF; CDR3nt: TGTGCCAGCAGCCCTCAGGGGAATGAGCAGTTCTTC
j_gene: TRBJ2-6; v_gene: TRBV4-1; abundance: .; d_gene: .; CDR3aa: CASSQFPHGSGANVLTF; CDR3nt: TGCGCCAGCAGCCAATTCCCTCACGGCTCTGGGGCCAACGTCCTGACTTTC
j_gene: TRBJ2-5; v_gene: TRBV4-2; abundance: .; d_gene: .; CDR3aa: CASSQDRETQYF; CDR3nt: TGTGCCAGCAGCCAAGATCGGGAGACCCAGTACTTC
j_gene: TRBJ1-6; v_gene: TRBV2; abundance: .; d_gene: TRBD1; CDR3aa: CASRMTGGAGSPLHF; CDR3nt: TGTGCCAGCAGGATGACAGGGGGCGCAGGTTCACCCCTCCACTTT
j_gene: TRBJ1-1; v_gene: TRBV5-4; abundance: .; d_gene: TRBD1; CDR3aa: CASSLEGQANTEAFF; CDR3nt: TGTGCCAGCAGCTTGGAGGGACAGGCGAACACTGAAGCTTTCTTT
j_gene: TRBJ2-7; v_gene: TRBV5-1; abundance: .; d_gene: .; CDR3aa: CASSYEREQYF; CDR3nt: TGCGCCAGCAGCTACGAGCGCGAGCAGTACTTC
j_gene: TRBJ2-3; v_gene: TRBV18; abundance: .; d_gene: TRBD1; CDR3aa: CASSPTAGGSTDTQYF; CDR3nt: TGTGCCAGCTCACCTACGGCAGGGGGTTCCACAGATACGCAGTATTTT
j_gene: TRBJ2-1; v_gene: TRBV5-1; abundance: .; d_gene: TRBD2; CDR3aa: CASSLASGSGDEQFF; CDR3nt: TGCGCCAGCAGCTTGGCTAGCGGGAGTGGGGATGAGCAGTTCTTC
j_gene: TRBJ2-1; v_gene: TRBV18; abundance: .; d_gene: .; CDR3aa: CASSPSIGEQFF; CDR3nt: TGTGCCAGCTCACCGTCCATCGGGGAGCAGTTCTTC
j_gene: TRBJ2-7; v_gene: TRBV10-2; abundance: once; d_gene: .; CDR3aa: CASSTGIRSYEQYF; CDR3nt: TGCGCCAGCAGCACAGGCATTCGCTCCTACGAGCAGTACTTC
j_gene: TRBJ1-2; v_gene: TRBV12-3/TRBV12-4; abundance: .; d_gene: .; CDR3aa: CASSLLGEYGYTF; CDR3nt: TGTGCCAGCAGTTTATTGGGAGAATATGGCTACACCTTC
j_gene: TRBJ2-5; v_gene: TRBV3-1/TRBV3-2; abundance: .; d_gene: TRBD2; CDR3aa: CASSHKREAPPETQYF; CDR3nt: TGTGCCAGCAGCCATAAGCGGGAGGCCCCCCCGGAGACCCAGTACTTC
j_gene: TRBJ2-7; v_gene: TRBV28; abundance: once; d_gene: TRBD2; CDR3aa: CASSGLAAAGEQYF; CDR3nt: TGTGCCAGCAGCGGACTAGCGGCGGCAGGCGAGCAGTACTTC
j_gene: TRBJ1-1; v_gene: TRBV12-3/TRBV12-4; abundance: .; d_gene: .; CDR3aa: CASREQGPTEAFF; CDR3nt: TGTGCCAGCAGGGAACAGGGTCCCACTGAAGCTTTCTTT
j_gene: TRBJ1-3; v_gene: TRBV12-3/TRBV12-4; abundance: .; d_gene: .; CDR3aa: CASRPSGNTIYF; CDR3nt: TGTGCCAGCAGGCCTAGTGGAAACACCATATATTTT
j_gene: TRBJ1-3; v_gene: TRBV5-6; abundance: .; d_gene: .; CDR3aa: CASSRLGPGNTIYF; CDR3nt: TGTGCCAGCAGCCGGCTTGGGCCTGGAAACACCATATATTTT
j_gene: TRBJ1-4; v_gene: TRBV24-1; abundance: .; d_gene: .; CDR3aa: CATSEDDMSSAEKLFF; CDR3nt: TGTGCCACCAGTGAAGATGACATGTCGTCAGCTGAAAAACTGTTTTTT
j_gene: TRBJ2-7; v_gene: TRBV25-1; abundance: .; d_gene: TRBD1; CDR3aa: CASRGTGAVNEQYF; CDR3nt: TGTGCCAGCAGAGGCACAGGGGCCGTCAACGAGCAGTACTTC
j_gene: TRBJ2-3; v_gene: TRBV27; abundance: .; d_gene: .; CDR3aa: CASSWRGDTDTQYF; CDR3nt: TGTGCCAGCAGTTGGCGCGGGGACACAGATACGCAGTATTTT
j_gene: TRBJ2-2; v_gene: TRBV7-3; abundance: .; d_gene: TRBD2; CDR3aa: CASSPSGREDTGELFF; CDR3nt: TGTGCCAGCAGCCCTAGCGGGAGAGAGGACACCGGGGAGCTGTTTTTT
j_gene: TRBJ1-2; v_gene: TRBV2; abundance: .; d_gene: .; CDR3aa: CATPGQGSGYGYTF; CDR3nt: TGTGCCACCCCTGGCCAGGGAAGTGGATATGGCTACACCTTC
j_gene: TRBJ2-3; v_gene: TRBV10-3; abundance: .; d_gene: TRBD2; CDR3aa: CAISGLRTSGGRSTDTQYF; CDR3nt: TGTGCCATCAGTGGCCTACGGACTAGCGGGGGCCGCAGCACAGATACGCAGTATTTT